The T cell receptor (beta chain) described here comes from a study of T cell repertoires and HLA-DP antigens. A word on this clone: Its specificity is unknown.

Losses at the gene ends were 1 base for V and 0 bases for J; bases not matched to a gene: 9. Looked up from germline, CDR1 is MNHNS and CDR2 is SASEGT. The CDR3 extends over 17 amino acids. Untouched CD4+ T cells were bead-isolated from PBMC at approximately 98% purity. The method was immunoSEQ multiplex PCR; TCRdb's version includes in-frame clones alone and lacks a portion of them. The table lists about 110,000 clones, more than 85% of them singletons, with roughly 0.3% in the top ten. The specimen sequenced was CD4+ T cells from PBMCs. This sequence joins TRBV6-1 and TRBJ2-7; 7 bases are a match to TRBD1. This clonotype was sampled from a woman younger than 30 in good health and CMV-seronegative. In nucleotides, the CDR3 is TGTGCCAGCAGTGAAGATTTGTGGGCAGGGGGCTCCTACGAGCAGTACTTC. It translates to CASSEDLWAGGSYEQYF.